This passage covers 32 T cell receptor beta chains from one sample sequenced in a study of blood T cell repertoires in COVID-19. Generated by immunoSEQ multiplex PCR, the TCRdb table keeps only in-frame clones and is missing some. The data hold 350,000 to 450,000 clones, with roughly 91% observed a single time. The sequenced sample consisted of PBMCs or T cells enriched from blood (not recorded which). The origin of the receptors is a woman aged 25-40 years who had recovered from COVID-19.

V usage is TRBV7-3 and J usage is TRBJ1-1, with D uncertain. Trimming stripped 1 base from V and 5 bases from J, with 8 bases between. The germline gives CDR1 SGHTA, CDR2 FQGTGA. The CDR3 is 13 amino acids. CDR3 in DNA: TGTGCCAGCAGCTTAAGAGGGTGGACTGAAGCTTTCTTT. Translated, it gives CASSLRGWTEAFF.

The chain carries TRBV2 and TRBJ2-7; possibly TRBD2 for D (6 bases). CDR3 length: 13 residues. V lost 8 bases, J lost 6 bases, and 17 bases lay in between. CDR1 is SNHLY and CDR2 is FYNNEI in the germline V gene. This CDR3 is CASQNRLEGEQYF. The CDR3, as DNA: TGTGCCAGCCAAAATCGACTAGAGGGCGAGCAGTACTTC.

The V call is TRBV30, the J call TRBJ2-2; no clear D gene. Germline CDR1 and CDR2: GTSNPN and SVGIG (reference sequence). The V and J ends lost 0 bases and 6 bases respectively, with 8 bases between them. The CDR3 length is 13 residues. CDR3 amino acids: CAWSVLSSGELFF. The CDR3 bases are TGTGCCTGGAGTGTACTATCTTCCGGGGAGCTGTTTTTT.

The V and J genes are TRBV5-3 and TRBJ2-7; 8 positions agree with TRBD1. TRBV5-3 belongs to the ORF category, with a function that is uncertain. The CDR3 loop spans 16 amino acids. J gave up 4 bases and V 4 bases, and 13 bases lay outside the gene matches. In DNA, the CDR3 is TGTGCCAGAAGCCCCGATGGGGCAGGGGGCATGTACGAGCAGTACTTC. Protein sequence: CARSPDGAGGMYEQYF.

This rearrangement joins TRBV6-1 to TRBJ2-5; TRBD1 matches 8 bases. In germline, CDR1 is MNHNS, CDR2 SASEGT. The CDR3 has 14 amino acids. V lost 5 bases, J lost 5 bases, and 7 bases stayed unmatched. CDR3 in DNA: TGTGCCAGCAGTTCCTCGACAGGGGCTGAGACCCAGTACTTC. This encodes CASSSSTGAETQYF.

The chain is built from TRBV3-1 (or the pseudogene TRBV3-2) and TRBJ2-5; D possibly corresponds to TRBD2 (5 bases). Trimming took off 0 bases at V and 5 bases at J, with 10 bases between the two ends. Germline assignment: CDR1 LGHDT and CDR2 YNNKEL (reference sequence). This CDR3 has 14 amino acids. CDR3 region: CASSQDGNRETQYF. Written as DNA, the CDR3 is TGTGCCAGCAGCCAAGACGGGAATAGGGAGACCCAGTACTTC.

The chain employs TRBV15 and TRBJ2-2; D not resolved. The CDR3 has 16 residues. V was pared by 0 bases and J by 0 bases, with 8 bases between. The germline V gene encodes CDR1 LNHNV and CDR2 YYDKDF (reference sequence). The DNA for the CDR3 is TGTGCCACCAGCAGAGATCCGACACCGAACACCGGGGAGCTGTTTTTT. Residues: CATSRDPTPNTGELFF.

The CDR3 DNA reads as TGTGCCAGCAGCGCCGTGAGAGGGGGCGGCTACACCTTC. Translating gives CASSAVRGGGYTF. The chain links TRBV9 to TRBJ1-2, with TRBD1 matching over 7 bases. The CDR3 extends over 13 amino acids. The ends lost 3 bases at V and 8 bases at J; junction bases unmatched: 7. Germline CDR1 reads SGDLS; CDR2 reads YYNGEE. Together with reference TRBV9 and TRBJ1-2, the CDR3 gives the full variable domain: DSGVTQTPKHLITATGQRVTLRCSPRSGDLSVYWYQQSLDQGLQFLIQYYNGEERAKGNILERFSAQQFPDLHSELNLSSLELGDSALYFCASSAVRGGGYTFGSGTRLTVV.

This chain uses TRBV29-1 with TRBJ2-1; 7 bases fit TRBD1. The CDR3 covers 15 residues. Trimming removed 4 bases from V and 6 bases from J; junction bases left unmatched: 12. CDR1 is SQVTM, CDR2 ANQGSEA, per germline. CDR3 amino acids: CSVGGGRTPGNEQFF. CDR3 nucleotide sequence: TGCAGCGTTGGAGGGGGCAGGACACCAGGCAATGAGCAGTTCTTC.

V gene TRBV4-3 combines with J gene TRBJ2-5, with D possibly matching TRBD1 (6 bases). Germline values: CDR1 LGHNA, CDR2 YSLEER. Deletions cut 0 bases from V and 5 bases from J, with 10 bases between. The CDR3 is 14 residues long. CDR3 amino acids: CASSQDGGPETQYF. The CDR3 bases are TGCGCCAGCAGCCAAGATGGGGGCCCCGAGACCCAGTACTTC.

CDR3 sequence (DNA): TGCAGTGCTAGTAACAGGCGCAACACTGAAGCTTTCTTT. This gives the protein CSASNRRNTEAFF. J is TRBJ1-1 and V is TRBV20-1; D is possibly TRBD1 (5 bases). Trimming left V 3 bases short and J 2 bases short, with 10 bases between. CDR1 and CDR2 from the germline V gene are DFQATT and SNEGSKA (reference sequence). The CDR3 covers 13 residues.

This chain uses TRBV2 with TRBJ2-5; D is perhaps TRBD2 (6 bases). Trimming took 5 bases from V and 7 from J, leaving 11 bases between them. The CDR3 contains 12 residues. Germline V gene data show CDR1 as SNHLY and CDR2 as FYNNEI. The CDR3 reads CASSWEEGTQYF. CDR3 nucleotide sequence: TGTGCCAGCAGTTGGGAGGAGGGGACCCAGTACTTC.

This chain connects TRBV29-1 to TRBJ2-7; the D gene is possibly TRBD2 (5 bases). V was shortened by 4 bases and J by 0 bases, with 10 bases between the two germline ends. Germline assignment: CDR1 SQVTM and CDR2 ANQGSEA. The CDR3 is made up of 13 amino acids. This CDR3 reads CSVAPGGSYEQYF. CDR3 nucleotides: TGCAGCGTTGCCCCAGGAGGCTCCTACGAGCAGTACTTC.

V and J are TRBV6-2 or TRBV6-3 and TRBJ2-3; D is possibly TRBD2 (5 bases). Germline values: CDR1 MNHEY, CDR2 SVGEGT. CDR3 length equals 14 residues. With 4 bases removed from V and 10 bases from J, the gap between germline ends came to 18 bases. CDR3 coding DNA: TGTGCCAGCAGTTCGAGCGAACTAGGGATTTCGCAGTATTTT. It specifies CASSSSELGISQYF.

The CDR3 nucleotides read TGTGCCAGCAGTTTGGGACTGTCCTACGAGCAGTACTTC. Translating gives CASSLGLSYEQYF. The V and J genes are TRBV27 and TRBJ2-7; D might be TRBD2 (6 bases). The germline V and J ends were trimmed by 3 bases and 1 base, with 7 bases remaining between them. This CDR3 contains 13 residues. Germline V gene data show CDR1 as MNHEY and CDR2 as SMNVEV (reference sequence).

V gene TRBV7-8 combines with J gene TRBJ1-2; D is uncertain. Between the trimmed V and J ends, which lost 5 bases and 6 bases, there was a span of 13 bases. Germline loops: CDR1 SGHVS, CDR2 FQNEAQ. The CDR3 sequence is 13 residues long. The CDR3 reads CASSRTEKDGYTF. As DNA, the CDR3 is TGTGCCAGCAGCCGGACGGAGAAAGATGGCTACACCTTC.

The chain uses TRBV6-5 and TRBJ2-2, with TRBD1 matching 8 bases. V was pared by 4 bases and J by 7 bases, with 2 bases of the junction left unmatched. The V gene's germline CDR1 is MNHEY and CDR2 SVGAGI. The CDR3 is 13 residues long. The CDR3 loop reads CASSWTGHGELFF. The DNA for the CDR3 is TGTGCCAGCAGTTGGACAGGGCACGGGGAGCTGTTTTTT.

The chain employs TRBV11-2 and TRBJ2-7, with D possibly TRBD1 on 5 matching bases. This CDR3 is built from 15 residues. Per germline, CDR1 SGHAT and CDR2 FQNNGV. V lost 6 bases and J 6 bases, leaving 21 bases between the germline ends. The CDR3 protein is CASRPLRAGSVEQYF. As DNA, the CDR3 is TGTGCCAGCAGACCCCTCAGGGCAGGGTCGGTCGAGCAGTACTTC.

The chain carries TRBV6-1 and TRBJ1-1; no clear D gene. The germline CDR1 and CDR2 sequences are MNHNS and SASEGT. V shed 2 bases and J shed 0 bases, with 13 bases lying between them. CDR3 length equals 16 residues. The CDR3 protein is CASSESYRLMNTEAFF. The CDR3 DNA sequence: TGTGCCAGCAGTGAATCTTACAGATTGATGAACACTGAAGCTTTCTTT.

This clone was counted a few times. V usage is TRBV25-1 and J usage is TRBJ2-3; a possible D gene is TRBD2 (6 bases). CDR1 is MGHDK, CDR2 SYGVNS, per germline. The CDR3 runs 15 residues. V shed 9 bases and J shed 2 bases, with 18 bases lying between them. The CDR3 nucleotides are TGTGCCAGTCGTCCAACGGGAGAACCCACAGATACGCAGTATTTT. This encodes CASRPTGEPTDTQYF.

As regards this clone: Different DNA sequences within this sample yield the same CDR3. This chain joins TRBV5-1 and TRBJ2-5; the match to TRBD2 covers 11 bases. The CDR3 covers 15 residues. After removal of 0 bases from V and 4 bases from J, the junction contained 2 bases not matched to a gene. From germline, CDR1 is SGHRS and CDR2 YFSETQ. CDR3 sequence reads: CASSLGLAGGETQYF. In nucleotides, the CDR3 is TGCGCCAGCAGCTTGGGCCTAGCGGGGGGAGAGACCCAGTACTTC.

CDR3 DNA: TGTGCCAGCAGCGGTAGCGGGGGGTTCTACGAGCAGTACTTC. It is translated as CASSGSGGFYEQYF. The J gene is TRBJ2-7, the V gene TRBV7-2, with 10 nucleotides matching TRBD2. CDR3 length: 14 residues. In germline, CDR1 is SGHTA, CDR2 FQGNSA. With 5 bases clipped from V and 3 bases from J, the junction kept 4 bases outside the gene matches. Looking up the rest from reference TRBV7-2 and TRBJ2-7 gives the full variable domain: GAGVSQSPSNKVTEKGKDVELRCDPISGHTALYWYRQSLGQGLEFLIYFQGNSAPDKSGLPSDRFSAERTGGSVSTLTIQRTQQEDSAVYLCASSGSGGFYEQYFGPGTRLTVT.

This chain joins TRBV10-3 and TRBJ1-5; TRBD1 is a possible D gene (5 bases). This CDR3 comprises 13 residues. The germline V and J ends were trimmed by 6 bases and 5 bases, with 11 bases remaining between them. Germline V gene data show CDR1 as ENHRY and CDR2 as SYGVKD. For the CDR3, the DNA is TGTGCCATCAGACGGGGGAGGGATCAGCCCCAGCATTTT. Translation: CAIRRGRDQPQHF.

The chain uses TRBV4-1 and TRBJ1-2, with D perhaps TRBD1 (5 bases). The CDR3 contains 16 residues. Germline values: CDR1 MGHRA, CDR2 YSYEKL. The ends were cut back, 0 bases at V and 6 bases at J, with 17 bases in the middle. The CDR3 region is CASSQERAGEKDGYTF. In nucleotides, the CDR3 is TGCGCCAGCAGCCAAGAGAGGGCGGGGGAAAAAGATGGCTACACCTTC.

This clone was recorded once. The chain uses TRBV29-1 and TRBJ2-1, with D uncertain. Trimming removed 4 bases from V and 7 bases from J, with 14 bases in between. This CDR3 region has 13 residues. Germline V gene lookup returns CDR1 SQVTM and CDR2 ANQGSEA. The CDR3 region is CSVAPLLMNEQFF. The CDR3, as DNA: TGCAGCGTTGCACCACTTCTCATGAATGAGCAGTTCTTC.

The CDR3 nucleotides read TGTGCCAGCAGCCAACAGGGGGCGCGGGGCTACACCTTC. Amino acids: CASSQQGARGYTF. The chain carries TRBV28 and TRBJ1-2, with TRBD1 identical over 9 bases. Per germline, CDR1 MDHEN and CDR2 SYDVKM. The J segment lost 8 bases and the V segment lost 6 bases, leaving 7 bases of the junction unmatched. The CDR3 runs 13 residues.

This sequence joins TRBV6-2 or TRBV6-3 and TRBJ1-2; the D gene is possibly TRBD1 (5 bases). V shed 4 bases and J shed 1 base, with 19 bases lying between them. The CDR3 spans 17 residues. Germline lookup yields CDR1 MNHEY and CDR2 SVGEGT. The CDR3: CASSLRARTSRNYGYTF. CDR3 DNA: TGTGCCAGCAGTTTGCGAGCCAGGACATCTCGTAACTATGGCTACACCTTC.

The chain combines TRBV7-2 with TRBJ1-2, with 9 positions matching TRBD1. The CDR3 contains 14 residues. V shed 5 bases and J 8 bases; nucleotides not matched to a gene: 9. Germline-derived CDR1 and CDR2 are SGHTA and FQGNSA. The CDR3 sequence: CASSLRDRARGYTF. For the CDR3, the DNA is TGTGCCAGCAGCCTGCGGGACAGGGCGAGGGGCTACACCTTC.

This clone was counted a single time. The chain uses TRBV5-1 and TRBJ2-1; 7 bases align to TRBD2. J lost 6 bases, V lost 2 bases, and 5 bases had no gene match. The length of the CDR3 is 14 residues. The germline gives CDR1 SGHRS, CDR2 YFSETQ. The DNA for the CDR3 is TGCGCCAGCAGCTTCCGCGGGAGTATCAATGAGCAGTTCTTC. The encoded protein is CASSFRGSINEQFF.

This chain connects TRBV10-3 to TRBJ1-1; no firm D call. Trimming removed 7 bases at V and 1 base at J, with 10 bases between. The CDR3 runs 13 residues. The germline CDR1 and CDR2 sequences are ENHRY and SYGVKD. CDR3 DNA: TGTGCCATCATGGAGGCGGCGAACACTGAAGCTTTCTTT. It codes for CAIMEAANTEAFF.

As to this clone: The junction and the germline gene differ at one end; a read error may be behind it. The CDR3, as DNA: TGTGCCAGCAGCTTACTGACAGCCTATGAGCAGTACTTC. Amino acids: CASSLLTAYEQYF. The V and J genes are TRBV11-1 and TRBJ2-7; TRBD1 might be the D (5 bases). The CDR3 spans 13 residues. Germline values: CDR1 SGHAT, CDR2 FQDESV (reference sequence).

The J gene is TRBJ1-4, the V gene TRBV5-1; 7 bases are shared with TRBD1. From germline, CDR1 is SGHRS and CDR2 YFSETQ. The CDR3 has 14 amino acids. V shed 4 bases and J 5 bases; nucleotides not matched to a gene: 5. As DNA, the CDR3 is TGCGCCAGCAGCCTGACAGGGTTAAATGAAAAACTGTTTTTT. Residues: CASSLTGLNEKLFF.